One sample yielded the 8 T cell receptor beta chains listed below, sequenced in a study of T cells in Graves' hyperthyroidism and ophthalmopathy. Amplification yielded TCR beta CDR3 regions, with RNA transcripts as the source. The HTBI primer set was used in a first-round RT-PCR of the TCR CDR3. TCRdb processed the multiplex PCR reads anew with MiXCR; each CDR3 protein has one entry. The sample lists a few hundred thousand distinct CDR3 sequences; about an eighth were seen once. Specimen: blood. The receptors here all came from a woman aged 40 to 50 with Graves' ophthalmopathy.

This chain links TRBV5-5 with TRBJ2-7, with 10 bases lining up with TRBD1. Germline lookup yields CDR1 SGHKS and CDR2 YYEKEE (reference sequence). J lost 3 bases, V lost 6 bases, and 18 bases had no gene match. The CDR3 extends over 18 amino acids. For the CDR3, the DNA is TGTGCCAGCACCACCTCCGGGACAGGGGCGTATGTTTTCTACGAGCAGTACTTC. This sequence encodes CASTTSGTGAYVFYEQYF.

On this clonotype itself: A read error may produce the germline difference seen at one junction end. The chain couples TRBV9 to TRBJ2-1; D not resolved. Germline V CDR1 and CDR2: SGDLS, YYNGEE. The CDR3 has 12 residues. CDR3 DNA: TGTGCCAGCGGCGTGCGGCTCCATGAGCAGTTCTTC. Translating gives CASGVRLHEQFF.

This clonotype appeared many times. This chain uses TRBV27 with TRBJ2-7, with 7 bases matching TRBD1. The CDR3 contains 16 residues. The V and J ends lost 1 base and 3 bases, in that order; junction bases with no gene match: 9. CDR1 is MNHEY and CDR2 is SMNVEV in the germline V gene (reference sequence). The CDR3, as DNA: TGTGCCAGCAGTTTATGGAGTGGGACAGTCAACTACGAGCAGTACTTC. This gives the protein CASSLWSGTVNYEQYF.

This clonotype was observed many times. V and J are TRBV3-1 and TRBJ1-1; a possible D gene is TRBD1 (5 bases). Germline V gives CDR1 LGHDT, CDR2 YNNKEL (reference sequence). The CDR3 totals 12 residues. V shed 4 bases and J shed 11 bases, with 14 bases lying between them. The CDR3 nucleotides are TGTGCCAGCAGCCCCTTGGGCGGGGACGCTTTCTTT. Protein sequence: CASSPLGGDAFF.

The V and J genes are TRBV3-1 and TRBJ2-7, with 7 bases lining up with TRBD1. The V segment lost 4 bases and the J segment 1 base; nucleotides outside the gene matches: 1. Germline V gene sequence: CDR1 LGHDT, CDR2 YNNKEL (reference sequence). The CDR3 extends over 13 amino acids. The CDR3 reads CASSPQGSYEQYF. CDR3 coding DNA: TGTGCCAGCAGCCCACAGGGGTCCTACGAGCAGTACTTC.

This clonotype was detected many times. The chain combines TRBV2 with TRBJ1-6; TRBD1 is a possible D gene (5 bases). The germline gives CDR1 SNHLY, CDR2 FYNNEI. The V end was cut by 2 bases, the J end by 7 bases, with 12 bases between. This CDR3 region has 15 residues. CDR3 nucleotide sequence: TGTGCCAGCAGTGAATTTCTGGGGGTGAATTCACCCCTCCACTTT. Its protein is CASSEFLGVNSPLHF.

There are many counts of this clonotype. V gene TRBV12-3 or TRBV12-4 combines with J gene TRBJ1-6; D is perhaps TRBD1 (6 bases). The CDR3 has 16 amino acids. Trimming stripped 1 base from V and 9 bases from J, with 16 bases between. DNA for the CDR3: TGTGCCAGCAGTTTAGGGCAGGGGAAAATATCTTCACCCCTCCACTTT. Amino acids: CASSLGQGKISSPLHF.

This chain uses TRBV4-2 with TRBJ2-2; 10 bases map to TRBD1. Germline CDR1 and CDR2: LGHNA and YNFKEQ. V was pared by 5 bases and J by 5 bases, with 5 bases of the junction left unmatched. The CDR3 is 15 amino acids. Here the CDR3 DNA reads TGTGCCAGCAGCAAGGGACAGGGGACAACCGGGGAGCTGTTTTTT. Translating it yields CASSKGQGTTGELFF.